This T cell receptor beta chain was profiled in a study of T-cell memory formation after mild COVID-19. This CDR3 has 16 amino acids. Constant-segment-primed 5'RACE gave TCR alpha and TCR beta cDNA libraries with sample barcodes and UMIs. MiXCR, run by TCRdb on the 5' RACE reads, gives a single entry per CDR3 protein. The sample has around 250,000 distinct CDR3 sequences, about 17% seen once. This clonotype came up once. The clonotype comes from a man in his late teens or twenties who had mild COVID-19 (a few samples of this study predate the infection). Cell type and time point are not known. V gene TRBV21-1 combines with J gene TRBJ1-5; TRBD1 was called by the table and not checked on the DNA. TRBV21-1 is a recognized pseudogene. Sequencing used PBMCs or a T cell subset sorted from them (not recorded which). CDR3 in amino acids: CASSTSRTGGHQPQHF. The CDR3 DNA reads TGTGCCAGCAGCACATCTCGGACAGGAGGCCATCAGCCCCAGCATTTT.